This entry lists 30 T cell receptor beta chains sequenced from one sample in a study of beta chain features in type 1 diabetes. Of the isolated RNA, all was reverse transcribed, and so the sequenced material was expressed TCRB transcripts. TCRdb's copy holds only in-frame clones and misses some; the assay was immunoSEQ multiplex PCR. There are roughly 370,000 clones in the sample; over 11% occur only once, and about 0.04% lies in the top ten. Sequencing was done on a sample of naive CD4+ T cells from blood. The receptors here all came from a man in his thirties or forties in good health.

The V gene is TRBV2, the J gene TRBJ2-7; weak D call: TRBD1 (6 bases). Trimming took off 7 bases at V and 2 bases at J, with 15 bases between the two ends. Germline values: CDR1 SNHLY, CDR2 FYNNEI. The CDR3 covers 14 residues. The CDR3 here is CASTGTPGPYEQYF. CDR3 nucleotide sequence: TGTGCCAGCACCGGGACACCGGGTCCCTACGAGCAGTACTTC. The full variable domain, its missing parts supplied by reference TRBV2 and TRBJ2-7, is EPEVTQTPSHQVTQMGQEVILRCVPISNHLYFYWYRQILGQKVEFLVSFYNNEISEKSEIFDDQFSVERPDGSNFTLKIRSTKLEDSAMYFCASTGTPGPYEQYFGPGTRLTVT.

This chain joins TRBV14 and TRBJ1-6, with D possibly matching TRBD1 (5 bases). The CDR3 has 15 residues. Between the trimmed V and J ends, which lost 0 bases and 10 bases, there was a span of 13 bases. The germline V gene has CDR1 SGHDN and CDR2 FVKESK. CDR3: CASSQDPAGHSPLHF. Written as DNA, the CDR3 is TGTGCCAGCAGCCAAGATCCCGCAGGGCACTCACCCCTCCACTTT.

CDR3: CASSFTSGSLLSTDTQYF. As DNA, the CDR3 is TGTGCCAGCAGCTTCACTAGCGGGAGTCTGTTGAGCACAGATACGCAGTATTTT. This sequence joins TRBV13 and TRBJ2-3; 11 positions agree with TRBD2. CDR1 PRHDT and CDR2 FYEKMQ come from the germline V gene (reference sequence). V was clipped by 3 bases and J by 0 bases; unmatched bases: 8. CDR3 size: 18 residues.

The V gene is TRBV29-1, the J gene TRBJ2-1; D might be TRBD1 or TRBD2, each matching 6 bases. Trimming shortened V by 3 bases and J by 7 bases, and 19 bases separated the two germline ends. CDR3 size: 15 residues. Germline CDR1 is SQVTM and CDR2 is ANQGSEA. In DNA form, the CDR3 reads TGCAGCGTTGACGGACAGCGCGGGATAGAAAATGAGCAGTTCTTC. Its protein product is CSVDGQRGIENEQFF.

This clone was counted many times. Other DNA sequences in this specimen translate into the identical CDR3. The V gene is TRBV20-1, the J gene TRBJ2-1; D uncertain. Trimming removed 3 bases from V and 3 bases from J, with 3 bases in between. The CDR3 is 11 residues long. CDR1 is DFQATT, CDR2 SNEGSKA, per germline (reference sequence). The CDR3 sequence: CSASFYNEQFF. The CDR3 bases are TGCAGTGCTAGTTTCTACAATGAGCAGTTCTTC.

The gene calls are TRBV4-2 and TRBJ1-1; D might be TRBD1 (6 bases). Germline loops: CDR1 LGHNA, CDR2 YNFKEQ. The V end was cut by 6 bases, the J end by 1 base, with 18 bases between. The CDR3 runs to 16 residues. The CDR3 nucleotides read TGTGCCAGCAGTTCCGCCCCAGGACAGCAGAACACTGAAGCTTTCTTT. The encoded protein is CASSSAPGQQNTEAFF.

The chain recombines TRBV11-2 with TRBJ2-3, with D tentatively TRBD1 (6 bases). Germline V CDR1 and CDR2: SGHAT, FQNNGV. The V gene lost 1 base and the J gene lost 0 bases, with 14 bases spanning the gap. The CDR3 length is 17 residues. The CDR3 bases are TGTGCCAGCAGCTTAGCTTCGGACAGCCTTAGCACAGATACGCAGTATTTT. Translating it yields CASSLASDSLSTDTQYF.

A few counts support this clone. This chain uses TRBV7-2 with TRBJ2-3, with 8 bases matching TRBD1. After removal of 0 bases from V and 1 base from J, the junction contained 3 bases not matched to a gene. CDR1 and CDR2 (germline): SGHTA, FQGNSA. The CDR3 sequence is 16 residues long. CDR3 DNA sequence: TGTGCCAGCAGCTTAGCTGGGACAGGCCGCACAGATACGCAGTATTTT. Translation gives CASSLAGTGRTDTQYF.

This clone was seen a few times. The gene calls are TRBV7-6 and TRBJ1-5, with unresolved D. The CDR3 length is 12 residues. The ends were cut back, 5 bases at V and 3 bases at J, with 5 bases in the middle. Germline V lookup: CDR1 SGHVS, CDR2 FNYEAQ. CDR3 residues: CASSDPNQPQHF. The CDR3 nucleotides are TGTGCCAGCAGCGACCCCAATCAGCCCCAGCATTTT.

There are a few counts of this clone. This chain connects TRBV4-1 to TRBJ1-1; 7 bases match TRBD1. The V gene's germline CDR1 is MGHRA and CDR2 YSYEKL. This CDR3 has 16 amino acids. V gave up 6 bases and J gave up 0 bases; unmatched junction bases: 10. DNA of the CDR3: TGCGCCAGCAGAGGTTTTCCCGGGACAGTGAACACTGAAGCTTTCTTT. It specifies CASRGFPGTVNTEAFF.

The J gene is TRBJ2-5, the V gene TRBV2, with D tentatively TRBD1 (5 bases). From germline, CDR1 is SNHLY and CDR2 FYNNEI. This CDR3 has 13 amino acids. The V gene lost 7 bases and the J gene lost 4 bases, with 13 bases spanning the gap. CDR3 DNA: TGTGCCAGCACAGGGCAGGTCGGAGAGACCCAGTACTTC. Its translation: CASTGQVGETQYF.

This clone was recorded a few times. The rearrangement uses TRBV28 and TRBJ2-1; tentative D call: TRBD1 (6 bases). This CDR3 comprises 14 residues. Trimming removed 5 bases at V and 7 bases at J, with 15 bases between. The germline CDR1 and CDR2 sequences are MDHEN and SYDVKM. CDR3 in amino acids: CASSPHRVGNEQFF. CDR3 in DNA: TGTGCCAGCAGTCCTCACAGGGTTGGTAATGAGCAGTTCTTC.

The chain couples TRBV7-2 to TRBJ2-5; D ambiguous. This CDR3 contains 9 residues. Germline lookup yields CDR1 SGHTA and CDR2 FQGNSA. V lost 8 bases, J lost 10 bases, and 8 bases lay in between. CDR3 sequence (DNA): TGTGCCAGCGGTCTGGACCAGTACTTC. It yields the protein CASGLDQYF.

A few counts support this clone. The genes are TRBV7-2 and TRBJ1-6; TRBD1 might be the D (5 bases). The V end lost 4 bases, the J end lost 10 bases, and 14 bases lay between the germline ends. The length of the CDR3 is 14 residues. Germline V gene sequence: CDR1 SGHTA, CDR2 FQGNSA. CDR3 amino acids: CASSYTARDSPLHF. The CDR3 nucleotides read TGTGCCAGCAGCTACACAGCGAGGGACTCACCCCTCCACTTT.

This clone appeared a few times. This rearrangement joins TRBV7-9 to TRBJ2-6, with D maybe TRBD1 (6 bases). Germline CDR1 SEHNR, CDR2 FQNEAQ (reference sequence). This CDR3 contains 15 residues. The V end was cut by 5 bases, the J end by 2 bases, with 10 bases between. The CDR3 is CASSGRQAGANVLTF. In nucleotides, the CDR3 is TGTGCCAGCAGCGGACGACAGGCTGGGGCCAACGTCCTGACTTTC.

The V gene is TRBV2, the J gene TRBJ2-6; no reliable D call. With 1 base removed from V and 3 bases from J, the gap between germline ends came to 7 bases. The CDR3 extends over 15 amino acids. CDR1 is SNHLY and CDR2 is FYNNEI in the germline V gene. CDR3 protein: CASSEGTVGANVLTF. CDR3 nucleotide sequence: TGTGCCAGCAGTGAAGGGACGGTTGGGGCCAACGTCCTGACTTTC.

The chain joins TRBV29-1 to TRBJ1-1; 8 bases align to TRBD1. In germline, CDR1 is SQVTM, CDR2 ANQGSEA. The CDR3 runs to 13 residues. V dropped 6 bases and J dropped 3; count of bases not matched to a gene: 6. CDR3 protein: CSVRTGTDTEAFF. In DNA, the CDR3 is TGCAGCGTCAGGACAGGGACGGACACTGAAGCTTTCTTT.

The sample holds a few counts of this clone. The chain recombines TRBV5-1 with TRBJ2-4, with D hard to call. This CDR3 comprises 15 residues. Germline loops: CDR1 SGHRS, CDR2 YFSETQ. V was trimmed by 0 bases and J by 0 bases, leaving 7 bases between them. The CDR3, as DNA: TGCGCCAGCAGCTTGGAGTTCACAGCCAAAAACATTCAGTACTTC. Residues: CASSLEFTAKNIQYF.

This clone was picked up a small number of times. V gene TRBV19 combines with J gene TRBJ2-1; D is ambiguous. The V and J ends lost 5 bases and 7 bases respectively, with 6 bases between them. Germline values: CDR1 LNHDA, CDR2 SQIVND (reference sequence). The CDR3 is 11 residues long. The CDR3 nucleotides read TGTGCCAGTAGTCAATCGAATGAGCAGTTCTTC. Protein product: CASSQSNEQFF.

This clone has only a few counts. The gene calls are TRBV7-9 and TRBJ2-5; no clear D. CDR1 and CDR2 from the germline V gene are SEHNR and FQNEAQ (reference sequence). The CDR3 contains 14 residues. V was shortened by 4 bases and J by 5 bases, with 14 bases between the two germline ends. Written as DNA, the CDR3 is TGTGCCAGCAGCTCATCCGCCGTGAGGGAGACCCAGTACTTC. This encodes CASSSSAVRETQYF.

The table lists this clone with a few counts. The gene calls are TRBV29-1 and TRBJ2-5, with D possibly matching TRBD2 (6 bases). This CDR3 region has 12 residues. Germline loops: CDR1 SQVTM, CDR2 ANQGSEA. The V and J ends lost 7 bases and 4 bases respectively, with 13 bases between them. CDR3 sequence: CSERLGGETQYF. For the CDR3, the DNA is TGCAGCGAACGTCTGGGGGGAGAGACCCAGTACTTC.

This clone was seen a few times. A read error may explain this, as a much larger clone is one base away. This chain uses TRBV5-6 with TRBJ2-3; D is uncertain. CDR3 size: 11 residues. Germline CDR1 SGHDT, CDR2 YYEEEE. Trimming took 2 bases from V and 5 from J, leaving 3 bases between them. As DNA, the CDR3 is TGTGCCAGCAGCTTCGGAGATACGCAGTATTTT. This gives the protein CASSFGDTQYF.

The chain employs TRBV11-3 and TRBJ2-1, with D hard to call. CDR1 and CDR2 from the germline V gene are SGHNT and YENEEA. The CDR3 sequence is 13 residues long. V was cut by 1 base and J by 4 bases, with 5 bases left in between. Written as DNA, the CDR3 is TGTGCCAGCAGCTTAGCGCGGTACAATGAGCAGTTCTTC. Its translation: CASSLARYNEQFF.

The chain uses TRBV9 and TRBJ2-4; 8 positions match TRBD2. This CDR3 has 15 amino acids. CDR1 and CDR2 from the germline V gene are SGDLS and YYNGEE. J was trimmed by 9 bases and V by 0 bases; bases with no gene match: 8. The CDR3 DNA follows: TGTGCCAGCAGCGTAGGTGCGGGGGGCCGGGGCATTCAGTACTTC. It is translated as CASSVGAGGRGIQYF. The whole variable domain, filled in from reference TRBV9 and TRBJ2-4, reads DSGVTQTPKHLITATGQRVTLRCSPRSGDLSVYWYQQSLDQGLQFLIQYYNGEERAKGNILERFSAQQFPDLHSELNLSSLELGDSALYFCASSVGAGGRGIQYFGAGTRLSVL.

The rearrangement links TRBV9 to TRBJ1-6; D might be TRBD1 (5 bases). V was pared by 4 bases and J by 4 bases, with 12 bases between. The germline CDR1 and CDR2 sequences are SGDLS and YYNGEE. The CDR3 sequence is 15 residues long. CDR3 protein: CASSTHDSYNSPLHF. DNA of the CDR3: TGTGCCAGCAGCACCCACGACAGTTATAATTCACCCCTCCACTTT. Supplemented by reference TRBV9 and TRBJ1-6, the full variable domain reads DSGVTQTPKHLITATGQRVTLRCSPRSGDLSVYWYQQSLDQGLQFLIQYYNGEERAKGNILERFSAQQFPDLHSELNLSSLELGDSALYFCASSTHDSYNSPLHFGNGTRLTVT.

This clone has only a few counts. The chain links TRBV27 to TRBJ2-7, with TRBD1 matching over 8 bases. The germline V gene encodes CDR1 MNHEY and CDR2 SMNVEV (reference sequence). The CDR3 sequence is 13 residues long. The ends lost 8 bases at V and 2 bases at J; junction bases unmatched: 5. The DNA for the CDR3 is TGTGCCAGCCAGACAGGGGCGACCTACGAGCAGTACTTC. Protein product: CASQTGATYEQYF.

The genes are TRBV27 and TRBJ2-6, with no clear D. The CDR3 runs 15 residues. The V end was cut by 4 bases, the J end by 2 bases, with 9 bases between. Germline assignment: CDR1 MNHEY and CDR2 SMNVEV (reference sequence). The CDR3 DNA follows: TGTGCCAGCAGTTCCCCTCGGGCTGGGGCCAACGTCCTGACTTTC. Translated, it gives CASSSPRAGANVLTF. Combining the CDR3 with reference TRBV27 and TRBJ2-6 gives the whole variable domain EAQVTQNPRYLITVTGKKLTVTCSQNMNHEYMSWYRQDPGLGLRQIYYSMNVEVTDKGDVPEGYKVSRKEKRNFPLILESPSPNQTSLYFCASSSPRAGANVLTFGAGSRLTVL.

This clone was observed a few times. The chain is built from TRBV28 and TRBJ2-7; D is perhaps TRBD2 (5 bases). The CDR3 sequence is 13 residues long. Germline V gives CDR1 MDHEN, CDR2 SYDVKM. Trimming cost V 5 bases and J 2 bases, with 10 bases left between them. For the CDR3, the DNA is TGTGCCAGCAGTCCCGGACTTCCCTACGAGCAGTACGTC. Translation gives CASSPGLPYEQYV.

This clone was observed a handful of times. The chain has TRBV7-9 and TRBJ2-1; TRBD1 or TRBD2 may be the D gene (5 bases each). The length of the CDR3 is 15 residues. The germline CDR1 and CDR2 sequences are SEHNR and FQNEAQ (reference sequence). V lost 6 bases and J 0 bases, leaving 12 bases between the germline ends. The CDR3 spells CASRPGLPSYNEQFF. The CDR3, as DNA: TGTGCCAGCAGACCGGGGCTTCCCTCCTACAATGAGCAGTTCTTC.

V and J are TRBV2 and TRBJ2-6; TRBD2 aligns across 7 bases. The J segment lost 2 bases and the V segment lost 4 bases, leaving 8 bases of the junction unmatched. Per germline, CDR1 SNHLY and CDR2 FYNNEI. This CDR3 is built from 17 residues. CDR3 protein: CASSATREGAGANVLTF. The CDR3 nucleotides read TGTGCCAGCAGTGCCACCAGGGAGGGCGCTGGGGCCAACGTCCTGACTTTC.